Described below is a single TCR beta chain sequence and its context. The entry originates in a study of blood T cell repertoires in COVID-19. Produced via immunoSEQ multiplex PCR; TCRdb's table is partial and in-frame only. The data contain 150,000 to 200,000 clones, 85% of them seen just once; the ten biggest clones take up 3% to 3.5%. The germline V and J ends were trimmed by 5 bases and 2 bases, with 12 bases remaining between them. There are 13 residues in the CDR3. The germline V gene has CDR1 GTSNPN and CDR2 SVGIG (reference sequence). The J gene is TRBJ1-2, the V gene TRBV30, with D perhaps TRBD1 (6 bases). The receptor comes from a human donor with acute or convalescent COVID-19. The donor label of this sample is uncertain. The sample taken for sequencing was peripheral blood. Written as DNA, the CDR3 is TGTGCCTGGCAACATAGGGGGAACTATGGCTACACCTTC. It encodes CAWQHRGNYGYTF.